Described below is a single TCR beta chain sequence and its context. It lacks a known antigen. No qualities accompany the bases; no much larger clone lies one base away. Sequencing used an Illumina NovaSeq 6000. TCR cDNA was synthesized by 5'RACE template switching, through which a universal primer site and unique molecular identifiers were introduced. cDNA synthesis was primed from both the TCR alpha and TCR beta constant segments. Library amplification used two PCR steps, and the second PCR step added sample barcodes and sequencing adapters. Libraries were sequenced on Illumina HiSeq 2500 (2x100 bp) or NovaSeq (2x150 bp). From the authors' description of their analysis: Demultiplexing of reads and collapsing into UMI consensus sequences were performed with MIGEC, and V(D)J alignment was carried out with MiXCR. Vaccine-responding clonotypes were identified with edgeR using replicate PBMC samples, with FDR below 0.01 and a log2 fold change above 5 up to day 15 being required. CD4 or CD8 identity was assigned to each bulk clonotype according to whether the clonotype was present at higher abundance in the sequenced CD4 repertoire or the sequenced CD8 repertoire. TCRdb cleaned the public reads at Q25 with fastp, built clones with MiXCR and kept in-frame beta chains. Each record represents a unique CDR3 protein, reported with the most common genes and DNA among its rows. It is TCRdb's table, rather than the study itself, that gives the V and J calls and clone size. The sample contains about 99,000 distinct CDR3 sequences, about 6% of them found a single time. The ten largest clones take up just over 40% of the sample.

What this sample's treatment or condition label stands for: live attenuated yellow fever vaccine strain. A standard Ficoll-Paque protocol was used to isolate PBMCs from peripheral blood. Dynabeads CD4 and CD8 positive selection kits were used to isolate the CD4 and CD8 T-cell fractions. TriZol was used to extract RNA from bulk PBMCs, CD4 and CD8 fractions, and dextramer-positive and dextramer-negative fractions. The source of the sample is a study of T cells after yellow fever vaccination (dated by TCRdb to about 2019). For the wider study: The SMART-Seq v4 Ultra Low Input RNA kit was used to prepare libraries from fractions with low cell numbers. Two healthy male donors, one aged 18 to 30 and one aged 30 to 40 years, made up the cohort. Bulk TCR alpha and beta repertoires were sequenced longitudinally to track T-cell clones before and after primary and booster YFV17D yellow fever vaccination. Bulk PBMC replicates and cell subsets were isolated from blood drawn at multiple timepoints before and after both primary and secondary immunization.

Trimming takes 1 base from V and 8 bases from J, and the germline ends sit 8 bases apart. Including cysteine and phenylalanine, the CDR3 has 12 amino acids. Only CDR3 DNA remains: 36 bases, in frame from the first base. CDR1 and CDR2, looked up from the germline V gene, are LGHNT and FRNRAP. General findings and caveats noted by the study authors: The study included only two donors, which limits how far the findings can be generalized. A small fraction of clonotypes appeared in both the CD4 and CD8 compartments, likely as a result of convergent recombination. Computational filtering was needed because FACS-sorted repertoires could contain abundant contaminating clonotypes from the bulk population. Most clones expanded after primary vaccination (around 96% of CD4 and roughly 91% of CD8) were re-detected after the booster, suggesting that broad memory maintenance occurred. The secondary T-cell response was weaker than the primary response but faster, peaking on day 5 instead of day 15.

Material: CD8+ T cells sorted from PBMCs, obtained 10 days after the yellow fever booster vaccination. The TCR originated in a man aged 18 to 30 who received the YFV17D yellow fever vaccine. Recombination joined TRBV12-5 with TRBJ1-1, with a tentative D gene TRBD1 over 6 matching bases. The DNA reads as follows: TGTGCTAGTGGTTTGGGACAGGCCGAAGCTTTCTTT. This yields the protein CASGLGQAEAFF.